The present TCR beta chain was sequenced within a study of blood T cells in healthy people across ages. Germline V gives CDR1 MNHNS, CDR2 SASEGT. The CDR3 spans 16 residues. The germline V and J ends were trimmed by 3 bases and 8 bases, with 21 bases remaining between them. Alongside a J-beta primer mix, a sample-barcoded 5' primer served in a second PCR lasting roughly 6 to 11 cycles. Every sample produced at least 2.5 million CDR3-containing paired-end reads. TCRdb recomputed calls from the 5' RACE reads with MiXCR, one row per CDR3 protein. Altogether fewer than 800,000 distinct CDR3 sequences are present, 45% to 50% being singletons, with the ten largest covering around a third. Every donor gave approximately 10 milliliters of peripheral blood. Each sample used at least 7 million PBMCs. About this clonotype itself: Antigen unknown.

Overall study findings and caveats: Researchers report that TCR beta diversity correlated strongly with naive T cell percentage.

The source of this sequence is a woman aged 55-75 years in good health. The chain combines TRBV6-1 with TRBJ2-3; D tentatively reads TRBD1 or TRBD2 (6 bases each). The sequenced sample consisted of blood. CDR3 region: CASSEIAEGVEGTQYF. The CDR3 DNA is TGTGCCAGCAGTGAGATAGCGGAGGGGGTTGAGGGTACGCAGTATTTT.